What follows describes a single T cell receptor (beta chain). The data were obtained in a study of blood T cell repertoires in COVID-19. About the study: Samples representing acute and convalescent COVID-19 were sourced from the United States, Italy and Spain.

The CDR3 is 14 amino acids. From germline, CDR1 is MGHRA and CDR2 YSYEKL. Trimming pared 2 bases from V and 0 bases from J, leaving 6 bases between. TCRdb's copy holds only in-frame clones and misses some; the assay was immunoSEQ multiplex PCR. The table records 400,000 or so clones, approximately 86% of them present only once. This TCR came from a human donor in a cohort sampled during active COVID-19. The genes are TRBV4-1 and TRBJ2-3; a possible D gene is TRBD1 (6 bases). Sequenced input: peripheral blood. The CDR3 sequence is CASSQQGSTDTQYF. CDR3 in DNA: TGCGCCAGCAGCCAACAGGGGAGCACAGATACGCAGTATTTT.